The present entry profiles one TCR beta chain with its context. The sample comes from a study of blood T cell repertoires in COVID-19. The overall study: Whether acute or convalescent, the COVID-19 samples came from the United States, Italy and Spain.

Profiled with immunoSEQ multiplex PCR; TCRdb holds only in-frame clones, not every one. Here the sample spans 150,000 to 200,000 clones, around 82% being singletons. Participant-given clinical history determined each cohort assignment. This CDR3 has 17 amino acids. The germline CDR1 and CDR2 sequences are MDHEN and SYDVKM. V was trimmed by 8 bases and J by 0 bases, leaving 20 bases between them. The specimen sequenced was PBMCs or T cells enriched from blood (not recorded which). The genes are TRBV28 and TRBJ1-3, with D perhaps TRBD1 (6 bases). The sequence derives from a woman aged 45-65 years with acute COVID-19. The CDR3 is CASGVGATVSSGNTIYF. Written as DNA, the CDR3 is TGTGCCAGCGGGGTGGGGGCCACCGTGAGCTCTGGAAACACCATATATTTT.